The 20 T cell receptor beta chains listed next were all sequenced from one sample in a study of shared clonotypes between healthy human individuals. The protocol was immunoSEQ multiplex PCR, while the TCRdb copy is restricted to in-frame clones and leaves out a portion. The sample has a few million clones, 85% to 95% seen once. Sequences were obtained from naive CD4+ T cells sorted from blood. The subset is: CD45RA+ positively selected. These receptors came from a man younger than 35 in good health.

The chain joins TRBV11-2 to TRBJ2-4; TRBD1 aligns across 9 bases. Germline V gives CDR1 SGHAT, CDR2 FQNNGV. Trimming took 2 bases from V and 7 from J; bases not matched to a gene: 12. The CDR3 is 17 amino acids. CDR3 residues: CASSLSVGAGTGNIQYF. The CDR3 coding sequence is TGTGCCAGCAGCTTAAGTGTAGGAGCCGGGACAGGGAACATTCAGTACTTC.

The gene calls are TRBV6-4 and TRBJ1-1; 8 nucleotides align to TRBD1. The CDR3 contains 14 residues. Losses at the gene ends were 6 bases for V and 1 base for J; bases not matched to a gene: 4. Germline V lookup: CDR1 MRHNA, CDR2 SNTAGT. CDR3 sequence reads: CASRTGTGNTEAFF. CDR3 bases: TGTGCCAGCAGGACGGGGACAGGGAACACTGAAGCTTTCTTT.

The chain links TRBV30 to TRBJ2-5, with D tentatively TRBD2 (6 bases). V lost 0 bases and J lost 5, with 13 bases in between. The CDR3 covers 14 residues. CDR1 and CDR2 from the germline V gene are GTSNPN and SVGIG (reference sequence). CDR3 sequence (DNA): TGTGCCTGGAGTGTACTGGCGGGACGTGAGACCCAGTACTTC. It encodes CAWSVLAGRETQYF.

The rearrangement joins TRBV7-9 to TRBJ2-5; no firm D call. The CDR3 contains 12 residues. V was clipped by 5 bases and J by 3 bases, with 7 bases between them. Germline V gene lookup returns CDR1 SEHNR and CDR2 FQNEAQ (reference sequence). The CDR3 bases are TGTGCCAGCAGCGGGAAGGAAGAGACCCAGTACTTC. Amino acids: CASSGKEETQYF. Drawing the rest from reference TRBV7-9 and TRBJ2-5, the complete variable domain is DTGVSQNPRHKITKRGQNVTFRCDPISEHNRLYWYRQTLGQGPEFLTYFQNEAQLEKSRLLSDRFSAERPKGSFSTLEIQRTEQGDSAMYLCASSGKEETQYFGPGTRLLVL.

A note on this clone: This CDR3 is also generated by other DNA sequences in the sample. The rearrangement uses TRBV18 and TRBJ2-5; a possible D gene is TRBD2 (5 bases). With 2 bases removed from V and 5 bases from J, the gap between germline ends came to 9 bases. The CDR3 is made up of 13 amino acids. The germline V gene has CDR1 KGHSH and CDR2 LQKENI. The CDR3 sequence is CASSPLGGETQYF. The DNA of the CDR3 is TGTGCCAGCTCACCATTAGGCGGGGAGACCCAGTACTTC.

The rearrangement links TRBV5-8 to TRBJ1-1; no clear D gene. From germline, CDR1 is SGHTS and CDR2 YDEGEE. This CDR3 has 15 amino acids. With 4 bases removed from V and 0 bases from J, the gap between germline ends came to 13 bases. The CDR3 loop is CASSPGRPLNTEAFF. The CDR3 DNA is TGTGCCAGCAGCCCAGGACGGCCATTGAACACTGAAGCTTTCTTT.

The J gene is TRBJ1-5, the V gene TRBV5-6; no clear D gene. The germline CDR1 and CDR2 sequences are SGHDT and YYEEEE. Trimming stripped 3 bases from V and 1 base from J, with 8 bases between. This CDR3 is built from 14 residues. This CDR3 reads CASSSIGSNQPQHF. In DNA form, the CDR3 reads TGTGCCAGCAGCTCCATCGGGAGCAATCAGCCCCAGCATTTT.

The rearrangement joins TRBV7-8 to TRBJ2-4; no definite D call. Trimming pared 5 bases from V and 3 bases from J, leaving 11 bases between. The CDR3 runs 14 residues. Germline V gene lookup returns CDR1 SGHVS and CDR2 FQNEAQ. CDR3 nucleotides: TGTGCCAGCAGCACCCCGGCGTACAAAAACATTCAGTACTTC. Residues: CASSTPAYKNIQYF.

The V and J genes are TRBV10-2 and TRBJ2-4; D not certain. The CDR3 runs 14 residues. Trimming shortened V by 7 bases and J by 0 bases, and 10 bases separated the two germline ends. Germline V gene sequence: CDR1 WSHSY, CDR2 SAAADI. In DNA, the CDR3 is TGCGCCAGCACCCCACTGTTAGCCAAAAACATTCAGTACTTC. Translated: CASTPLLAKNIQYF.

J is TRBJ1-1 and V is TRBV6-6; TRBD1 matches 8 bases. This CDR3 has 15 residues. J was trimmed by 2 bases and V by 6 bases; bases with no gene match: 8. CDR1 is MNHNY and CDR2 is SVGAGI in the germline V gene (reference sequence). CDR3 amino acids: CASRHRTGSNTEAFF. The CDR3 nucleotides read TGTGCCAGCAGGCATCGGACAGGGTCAAACACTGAAGCTTTCTTT.

The rearrangement links TRBV7-2 to TRBJ2-3, with 7 bases matching TRBD2. From germline, CDR1 is SGHTA and CDR2 FQGNSA. This CDR3 has 15 amino acids. J lost 0 bases, V lost 8 bases, and 8 bases had no gene match. For the CDR3, the DNA is TGTGCCAGCGCCAAGACTAGCCTTAGCACAGATACGCAGTATTTT. Translating gives CASAKTSLSTDTQYF. The full variable domain, completed using reference TRBV7-2 and TRBJ2-3, is GAGVSQSPSNKVTEKGKDVELRCDPISGHTALYWYRQSLGQGLEFLIYFQGNSAPDKSGLPSDRFSAERTGGSVSTLTIQRTQQEDSAVYLCASAKTSLSTDTQYFGPGTRLTVL.

The V and J genes are TRBV11-2 and TRBJ2-7, with D perhaps TRBD2 (5 bases). The CDR3 is made up of 15 amino acids. Germline loops: CDR1 SGHAT, CDR2 FQNNGV. The V end lost 5 bases, the J end lost 6 bases, and 20 bases lay between the germline ends. CDR3 in amino acids: CASSPRVSEISEQYF. The CDR3 DNA sequence: TGTGCCAGCAGCCCACGAGTTAGCGAAATCTCCGAGCAGTACTTC.

The V and J genes are TRBV5-6 and TRBJ2-3, with D perhaps matching TRBD1 or TRBD2 (6 bases each). CDR3 length equals 16 residues. CDR1 and CDR2 (germline): SGHDT, YYEEEE. Trimming took 4 bases from V and 2 from J, leaving 17 bases between them. The CDR3 DNA sequence: TGTGCCAGCAGCCCGGGGGCGGGTCAAATCACAGATACGCAGTATTTT. Translation: CASSPGAGQITDTQYF.

The V call is TRBV7-2, the J call TRBJ1-2, with D uncertain. CDR1 and CDR2 (germline): SGHTA, FQGNSA. V was shortened by 5 bases and J by 4 bases, with 11 bases between the two germline ends. This CDR3 contains 13 residues. CDR3 DNA: TGTGCCAGCAGCCCTCCTTCAGTCTATGGCTACACCTTC. This codes for CASSPPSVYGYTF.

The DNA for the CDR3 is TGTGCCAGCAGCCCCCGACAAGTCTCTGGAAACACCATATATTTT. This sequence encodes CASSPRQVSGNTIYF. The chain is built from TRBV7-9 and TRBJ1-3; D is unclear. The germline V and J ends were trimmed by 5 bases and 0 bases, with 11 bases remaining between them. The CDR3 sequence is 15 residues long. Per the germline V gene, CDR1 is SEHNR and CDR2 is FQNEAQ (reference sequence).

Regarding this clone: Other nucleotide sequences in the sample specify the same CDR3. The V gene is TRBV30, the J gene TRBJ1-5, with 7 bases identical to TRBD1. Trimming at V came to 3 bases and at J to 4 bases, leaving 6 bases not matched to a gene. CDR1 is GTSNPN and CDR2 is SVGIG in the germline V gene (reference sequence). The CDR3 length is 14 residues. CDR3 region: CAWSRDRENQPQHF. CDR3 nucleotide sequence: TGTGCCTGGAGCCGGGACAGAGAGAATCAGCCCCAGCATTTT. The variable domain in full, with the rest retrieved from reference TRBV30 and TRBJ1-5, is SQTIHQWPATLVQPVGSPLSLECTVEGTSNPNLYWYRQAAGRGLQLLFYSVGIGQISSEVPQNLSASRPQDRQFILSSKKLLLSDSGFYLCAWSRDRENQPQHFGDGTRLSIL.

V and J are TRBV6-1 and TRBJ1-5, with a possible D match to TRBD1 (6 bases). Trimming pared 5 bases from V and 11 bases from J, leaving 16 bases between. CDR1 MNHNS and CDR2 SASEGT come from the germline V gene. The CDR3 spans 13 residues. The CDR3 nucleotides read TGTGCCAGCAGTACAGACGGGGGCGGGACCCAGCATTTT. This translates into CASSTDGGGTQHF.

The rearrangement links TRBV29-1 to TRBJ2-5, with 9 bases matching TRBD2. The CDR3 has 13 residues. J was trimmed by 5 bases and V by 7 bases; bases with no gene match: 8. Looked up from germline, CDR1 is SQVTM and CDR2 is ANQGSEA. CDR3 nucleotide sequence: TGCAGCGCCTTAGCGGGGGACGGGGAGACCCAGTACTTC. Its protein is CSALAGDGETQYF.

The chain has TRBV29-1 and TRBJ2-1; TRBD1 agrees at 7 bases. The germline gives CDR1 SQVTM, CDR2 ANQGSEA. J was trimmed by 7 bases and V by 8 bases; bases with no gene match: 11. The CDR3 runs 13 residues. CDR3 protein: CSTRQGPLNEQFF. CDR3 coding DNA: TGCAGCACCAGACAGGGCCCCTTGAATGAGCAGTTCTTC.

This clone has a single count. This chain links TRBV5-4 with TRBJ2-2; D unclear. The V and J ends lost 4 bases and 8 bases respectively, with 9 bases between them. The CDR3 is 12 residues long. CDR1 is SGHNT, CDR2 YYREEE, per germline (reference sequence). The CDR3 bases are TGTGCCAGCAGCCCCCTTGGGGGGGAGCTGTTTTTT. It yields the protein CASSPLGGELFF.